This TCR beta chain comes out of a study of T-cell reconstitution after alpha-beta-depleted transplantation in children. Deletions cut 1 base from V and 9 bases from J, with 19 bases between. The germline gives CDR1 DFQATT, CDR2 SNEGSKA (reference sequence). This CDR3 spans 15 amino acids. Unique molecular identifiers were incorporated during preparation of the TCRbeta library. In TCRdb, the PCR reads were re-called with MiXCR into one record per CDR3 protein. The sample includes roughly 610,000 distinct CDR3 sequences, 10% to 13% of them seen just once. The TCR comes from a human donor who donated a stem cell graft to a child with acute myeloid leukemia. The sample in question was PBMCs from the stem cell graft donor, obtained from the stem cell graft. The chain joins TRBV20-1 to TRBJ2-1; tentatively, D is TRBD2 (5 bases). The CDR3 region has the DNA TGCAGTGCTAGAGCCGCTGGACTCACACTAGGTGAGCAGTTCTTC. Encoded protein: CSARAAGLTLGEQFF.